Here is one T cell receptor beta chain with its context. The data are from a study of T cell responses to AZD1222 COVID-19 vaccine. Profiled with immunoSEQ multiplex PCR; TCRdb holds only in-frame clones, not every one. The sample has tens of thousands of clones, approximately 88% seen once. CDR3 length: 14 residues. Germline V gene sequence: CDR1 SGDLS, CDR2 YYNGEE. V lost 3 bases, J lost 5 bases, and 6 bases stayed unmatched. This chain joins TRBV9 and TRBJ1-1, with 8 bases aligning to TRBD1. The source was peripheral blood, collected 28 days after the second AZD1222 dose. This sequence was found in an adult who received the AZD1222 COVID-19 vaccine. The CDR3 DNA follows: TGTGCCAGCAGCGCGGCCGACAGGGGAACTGAAGCTTTCTTT. This gives the protein CASSAADRGTEAFF.